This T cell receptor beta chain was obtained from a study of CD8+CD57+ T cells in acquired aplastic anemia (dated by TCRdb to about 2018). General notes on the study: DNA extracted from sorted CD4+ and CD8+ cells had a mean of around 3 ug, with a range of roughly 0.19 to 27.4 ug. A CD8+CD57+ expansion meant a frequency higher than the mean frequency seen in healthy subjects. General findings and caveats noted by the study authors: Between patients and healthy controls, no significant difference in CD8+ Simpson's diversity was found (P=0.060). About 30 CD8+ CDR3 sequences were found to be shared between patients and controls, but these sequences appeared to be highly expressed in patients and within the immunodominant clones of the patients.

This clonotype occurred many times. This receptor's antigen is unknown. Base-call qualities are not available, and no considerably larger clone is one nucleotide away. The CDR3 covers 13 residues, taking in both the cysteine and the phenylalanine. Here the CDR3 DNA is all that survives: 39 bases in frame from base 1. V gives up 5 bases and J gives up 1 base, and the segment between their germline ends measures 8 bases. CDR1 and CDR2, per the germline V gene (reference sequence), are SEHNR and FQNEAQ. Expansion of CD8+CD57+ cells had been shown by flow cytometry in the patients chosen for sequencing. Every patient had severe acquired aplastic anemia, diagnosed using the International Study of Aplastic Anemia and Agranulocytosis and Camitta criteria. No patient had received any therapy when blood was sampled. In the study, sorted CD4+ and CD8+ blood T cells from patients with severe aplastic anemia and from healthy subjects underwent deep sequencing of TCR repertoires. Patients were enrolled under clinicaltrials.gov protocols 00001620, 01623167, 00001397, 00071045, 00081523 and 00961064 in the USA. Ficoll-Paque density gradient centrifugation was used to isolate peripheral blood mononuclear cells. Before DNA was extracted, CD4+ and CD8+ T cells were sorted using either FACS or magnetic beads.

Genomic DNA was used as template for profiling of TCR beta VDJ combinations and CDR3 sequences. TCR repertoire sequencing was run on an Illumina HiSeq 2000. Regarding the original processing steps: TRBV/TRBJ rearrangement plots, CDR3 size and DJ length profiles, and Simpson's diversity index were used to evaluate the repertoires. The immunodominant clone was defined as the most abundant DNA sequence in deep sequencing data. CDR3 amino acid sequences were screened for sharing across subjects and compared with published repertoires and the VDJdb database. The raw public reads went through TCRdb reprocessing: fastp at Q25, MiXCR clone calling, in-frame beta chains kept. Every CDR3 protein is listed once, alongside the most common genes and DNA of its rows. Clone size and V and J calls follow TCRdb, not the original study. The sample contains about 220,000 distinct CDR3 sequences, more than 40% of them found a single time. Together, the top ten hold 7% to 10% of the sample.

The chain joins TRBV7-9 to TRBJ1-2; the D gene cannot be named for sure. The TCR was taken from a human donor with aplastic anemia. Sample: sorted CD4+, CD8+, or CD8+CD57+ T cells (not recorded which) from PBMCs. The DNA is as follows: TGTGCCAGCAGCCTAAACAGTAACTATGGCTACACCTTC. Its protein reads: CASSLNSNYGYTF.